Each of the 30 T cell receptor beta chains below was sequenced from the same sample in a study of cytomegalovirus exposure and HLA in healthy donors. PCR amplification relied on 60 Vbeta primers (plus 13 Jbeta primers). Sequencing was performed with immunoSEQ multiplex PCR; in TCRdb, only in-frame clones are kept and a portion is missing. The listing contains under 90,000 clones. The material sequenced was PBMCs. These receptors all come from a man aged 45-65 years in good health and CMV-seropositive.

The chain links TRBV5-1 to TRBJ2-3; TRBD2 might be the D (5 bases). Germline CDR1 is SGHRS and CDR2 is YFSETQ. V lost 3 bases and J lost 2, with 13 bases in between. The CDR3 consists of 15 residues. The CDR3: CASSSRGEFTDTQYF. CDR3 nucleotides: TGCGCCAGCAGCTCCCGGGGTGAGTTCACAGATACGCAGTATTTT.

The J gene is TRBJ2-7, the V gene TRBV5-1; perhaps TRBD1 as D (5 bases). The CDR3 has 14 amino acids. V lost 0 bases, J lost 6 bases, and 13 bases lay in between. In germline, CDR1 is SGHRS, CDR2 YFSETQ. CDR3 region: CASSLGGRTGEQYF. CDR3 bases: TGCGCCAGCAGCTTGGGGGGCAGGACGGGCGAGCAGTACTTC. Together with reference TRBV5-1 and TRBJ2-7, the CDR3 gives the full variable domain: KAGVTQTPRYLIKTRGQQVTLSCSPISGHRSVSWYQQTPGQGLQFLFEYFSETQRNKGNFPGRFSGRQFSNSRSEMNVSTLELGDSALYLCASSLGGRTGEQYFGPGTRLTVT.

This chain links TRBV6-1 with TRBJ1-6, with D unresolved. The V end lost 3 bases, the J end lost 8 bases, and 17 bases lay between the germline ends. This CDR3 region has 16 residues. Germline V CDR1 and CDR2: MNHNS, SASEGT. The CDR3, as DNA: TGTGCCAGCAGTGACCCCCCCGGGAGGGTTTATTCACCCCTCCACTTT. It encodes CASSDPPGRVYSPLHF.

The genes are TRBV27 and TRBJ2-7; 7 bases fit TRBD1. V shed 3 bases, J shed 1 base, and the junction held 9 bases outside the gene matches. The CDR3 runs to 16 residues. Germline V gene sequence: CDR1 MNHEY, CDR2 SMNVEV (reference sequence). The CDR3 coding sequence is TGTGCCAGCAGTTTTTTGGACAGGAGATTTTCCTACGAGCAGTACTTC. Translation: CASSFLDRRFSYEQYF.

The CDR3 protein is CASSEWQGGSEQYF. The CDR3 bases are TGTGCCAGCAGTGAATGGCAGGGTGGGTCCGAGCAGTACTTC. The chain uses TRBV2 and TRBJ2-7, with TRBD1 as a possible D gene (5 bases). Germline CDR1 reads SNHLY; CDR2 reads FYNNEI. There are 14 residues in the CDR3. The germline V and J ends were trimmed by 2 bases and 6 bases, with 14 bases remaining between them.

This chain connects TRBV30 to TRBJ1-2, with TRBD1 matching 8 bases. The CDR3 runs to 13 residues. Germline assignment: CDR1 GTSNPN and CDR2 SVGIG (reference sequence). Trimming took 2 bases from V and 4 from J; bases not matched to a gene: 3. The CDR3 DNA is TGTGCCTGGAGTACTACAGGGGGCTATGGCTACACCTTC. Translated: CAWSTTGGYGYTF.

CDR3: CASSGIRANVLTF. CDR3 in DNA: TGTGCCAGCAGCGGTATTAGGGCCAACGTCCTGACTTTC. This chain connects TRBV9 to TRBJ2-6; D not resolved. Germline V gene sequence: CDR1 SGDLS, CDR2 YYNGEE. V lost 3 bases, J lost 5 bases, and 6 bases lay in between. The CDR3 totals 13 residues. Supplemented by reference TRBV9 and TRBJ2-6, the full variable domain reads DSGVTQTPKHLITATGQRVTLRCSPRSGDLSVYWYQQSLDQGLQFLIQYYNGEERAKGNILERFSAQQFPDLHSELNLSSLELGDSALYFCASSGIRANVLTFGAGSRLTVL.

V gene TRBV28 combines with J gene TRBJ1-2; D is perhaps TRBD1 (6 bases). Trimming took 0 bases from V and 7 from J, leaving 12 bases between them. Germline lookup yields CDR1 MDHEN and CDR2 SYDVKM. The CDR3 totals 14 residues. CDR3 loop: CASSLWVGAGGYTF. CDR3 nucleotides: TGTGCCAGCAGTTTATGGGTGGGGGCTGGTGGCTACACCTTC.

The genes are TRBV5-5 and TRBJ1-5; no reliable D call. The CDR3 is 16 residues long. Germline V gene lookup returns CDR1 SGHKS and CDR2 YYEKEE (reference sequence). V lost 0 bases to trimming and J lost 2 bases, with 12 bases between them. Written as DNA, the CDR3 is TGTGCCAGCAGCTTGGGGGAGGGCATGGGCAATCAGCCCCAGCATTTT. It specifies CASSLGEGMGNQPQHF. Variable domain in full (rest from reference TRBV5-5 and TRBJ1-5): DAGVTQSPTHLIKTRGQQVTLRCSPISGHKSVSWYQQVLGQGPQFIFQYYEKEERGRGNFPDRFSARQFPNYSSELNVNALLLGDSALYLCASSLGEGMGNQPQHFGDGTRLSIL.

The chain is built from TRBV4-1 and TRBJ2-1; D is undetermined. V was trimmed by 6 bases and J by 0 bases, leaving 15 bases between them. The CDR3 consists of 16 residues. Germline V lookup: CDR1 MGHRA, CDR2 YSYEKL. CDR3 bases: TGCGCCAGCAGTCCGAAGGAACAGAGCTCCTACAATGAGCAGTTCTTC. Translated, it gives CASSPKEQSSYNEQFF.

The V and J genes are TRBV19 and TRBJ1-5, with 9 bases fitting TRBD1. The CDR3 runs to 13 residues. V trimming: 7 bases; J trimming: 5 bases; junction bases outside the gene matches: 3. From germline, CDR1 is LNHDA and CDR2 SQIVND (reference sequence). The CDR3 DNA reads TGTGCCAGTAAGGGACAGGGTGATCAGCCCCAGCATTTT. Protein sequence: CASKGQGDQPQHF.

The chain is built from TRBV2 and TRBJ2-2, with D hard to call. The CDR3 loop spans 11 amino acids. Per germline, CDR1 SNHLY and CDR2 FYNNEI. Deletions cut 8 bases from V and 5 bases from J, with 6 bases between. Here the CDR3 reads CASLETGELFF. In DNA form, the CDR3 reads TGTGCCAGCTTGGAGACCGGGGAGCTGTTTTTT.

The V call is TRBV6-5, the J call TRBJ1-5; D gene uncertain. With 2 bases removed from V and 2 bases from J, the gap between germline ends came to 7 bases. Germline V CDR1 and CDR2: MNHEY, SVGAGI. This CDR3 region has 14 residues. CDR3 loop: CASSYQRGNQPQHF. The CDR3 nucleotides read TGTGCCAGCAGTTACCAGCGTGGCAATCAGCCCCAGCATTTT.

This chain links TRBV6-6 with TRBJ2-5, with no clear D. V shed 7 bases and J shed 5 bases, with 8 bases lying between them. This CDR3 region has 11 residues. Germline V gene lookup returns CDR1 MNHNY and CDR2 SVGAGI (reference sequence). The CDR3 loop reads CASTTEETQYF. The CDR3 region has the DNA TGTGCCAGCACCACCGAGGAGACCCAGTACTTC.

This chain links TRBV28 with TRBJ1-4; no firm D call. V was trimmed by 8 bases and J by 8 bases, leaving 15 bases between them. The length of the CDR3 is 13 residues. CDR1 is MDHEN, CDR2 SYDVKM, per germline. In DNA, the CDR3 is TGTGCCAGCCAGAGGGCGCCAGGAGAAAAACTGTTTTTT. It specifies CASQRAPGEKLFF.

V is TRBV19 and J is TRBJ1-5; the D is unclear. This CDR3 spans 12 amino acids. CDR1 and CDR2 from the germline V gene are LNHDA and SQIVND (reference sequence). V lost 6 bases to trimming and J lost 5 bases, with 8 bases between them. CDR3: CASRTLDQPQHF. Here the CDR3 DNA reads TGTGCCAGTAGAACATTGGATCAGCCCCAGCATTTT.

The chain carries TRBV5-4 and TRBJ2-2, with 10 bases aligning to TRBD2. CDR3 length: 17 residues. V was clipped by 4 bases and J by 3 bases; unmatched bases: 9. CDR1 is SGHNT and CDR2 is YYREEE in the germline V gene (reference sequence). The CDR3 is CASSPSGSGRYTGELFF. The CDR3 nucleotides are TGTGCCAGCAGCCCGTCTGGTAGCGGGAGGTACACCGGGGAGCTGTTTTTT. Filled out from reference TRBV5-4 and TRBJ2-2, the complete variable domain reads ETGVTQSPTHLIKTRGQQVTLRCSSQSGHNTVSWYQQALGQGPQFIFQYYREEENGRGNFPPRFSGLQFPNYSSELNVNALELDDSALYLCASSPSGSGRYTGELFFGEGSRLTVL.

The chain employs TRBV5-1 and TRBJ2-1, with D unresolved. The V gene lost 0 bases and the J gene lost 5 bases, with 6 bases spanning the gap. This CDR3 region has 13 residues. Germline CDR1 and CDR2: SGHRS and YFSETQ. CDR3 coding DNA: TGCGCCAGCAGCTTGGCTGTCGACAATGAGCAGTTCTTC. Amino acids: CASSLAVDNEQFF.

The CDR3 protein is CASSPAGQGTYEQYF. The DNA of the CDR3 is TGTGCCAGCAGCCCGGCGGGACAGGGGACCTACGAGCAGTACTTC. This chain links TRBV13 with TRBJ2-7, with 10 bases aligning to TRBD1. The CDR3 has 15 residues. Trimming took 5 bases from V and 2 from J; bases not matched to a gene: 6. Germline assignment: CDR1 PRHDT and CDR2 FYEKMQ (reference sequence).

The gene calls are TRBV7-3 and TRBJ2-3, with D possibly TRBD1 on 5 matching bases. The CDR3 is 16 amino acids. Trimming pared 5 bases from V and 0 bases from J, leaving 15 bases between. The germline CDR1 and CDR2 sequences are SGHTA and FQGTGA. CDR3 DNA: TGTGCCAGCAGCCCAATGGGCAGGGCTAGCACAGATACGCAGTATTTT. Its translation: CASSPMGRASTDTQYF.

The V gene is TRBV9, the J gene TRBJ1-5, with TRBD1 matching 8 bases. This CDR3 spans 15 amino acids. Germline V gives CDR1 SGDLS, CDR2 YYNGEE. J lost 2 bases, V lost 0 bases, and 1 base had no gene match. The CDR3 spells CASSVEQGGNQPQHF. CDR3 in DNA: TGTGCCAGCAGCGTAGAACAGGGGGGCAATCAGCCCCAGCATTTT.

The chain has TRBV19 and TRBJ1-2; 7 bases are a match to TRBD1. Germline V gene sequence: CDR1 LNHDA, CDR2 SQIVND (reference sequence). J lost 3 bases, V lost 5 bases, and 9 bases had no gene match. CDR3 length equals 15 residues. CDR3 DNA sequence: TGTGCCAGTAGTCCTCGACAGGGTAAACACTATGGCTACACCTTC. Residues: CASSPRQGKHYGYTF.

This sequence joins TRBV15 and TRBJ2-5, with a possible D match to TRBD1 (5 bases). Trimming shortened V by 4 bases and J by 2 bases, and 8 bases separated the two germline ends. This CDR3 region has 13 residues. CDR1 is LNHNV and CDR2 is YYDKDF in the germline V gene (reference sequence). The chain's CDR3 is CATSTNRQETQYF. CDR3 nucleotide sequence: TGTGCCACCAGCACGAACAGGCAAGAGACCCAGTACTTC.

The chain has TRBV5-1 and TRBJ2-3; possible D gene TRBD2, 7 bases. V shed 2 bases and J shed 3 bases, with 16 bases lying between them. This CDR3 comprises 16 residues. Germline V CDR1 and CDR2: SGHRS, YFSETQ. The CDR3 DNA follows: TGCGCCAGCAGCTTAGACAGTGGGGGGGCTACAGATACGCAGTATTTT. It codes for CASSLDSGGATDTQYF.

The genes are TRBV2 and TRBJ1-6; D possibly corresponds to TRBD1 (5 bases). V was shortened by 7 bases and J by 7 bases, with 11 bases between the two germline ends. Germline CDR1 reads SNHLY; CDR2 reads FYNNEI. The CDR3 consists of 13 residues. The CDR3 spells CASTRDLNSPLHF. The CDR3 DNA reads as TGTGCCAGCACTCGGGACTTGAATTCACCCCTCCACTTT.

CDR3 DNA: TGCAGCGCGGGGACAGGGGCTAACTATGGCTACACCTTC. It encodes CSAGTGANYGYTF. The chain joins TRBV29-1 to TRBJ1-2; 10 nucleotides line up with TRBD1. Looked up from germline, CDR1 is SQVTM and CDR2 is ANQGSEA. J lost 0 bases, V lost 7 bases, and 2 bases had no gene match. The CDR3 has 13 residues.

This chain uses TRBV10-2 with TRBJ2-2; D gene uncertain. CDR1 is WSHSY, CDR2 SAAADI, per germline. The V gene lost 7 bases and the J gene lost 7 bases, with 4 bases spanning the gap. The CDR3 is 10 amino acids. In DNA form, the CDR3 reads TGCGCCAGCACCAACGGGGAGCTGTTTTTT. This encodes CASTNGELFF.

V usage is TRBV6-1 and J usage is TRBJ2-2; D is possibly TRBD2 (5 bases). Germline values: CDR1 MNHNS, CDR2 SASEGT. Trimming stripped 3 bases from V and 6 bases from J, with 8 bases between. This CDR3 comprises 13 residues. The CDR3 reads CASSDEGSGELFF. The CDR3 DNA reads TGTGCCAGCAGTGACGAGGGTTCCGGGGAGCTGTTTTTT.

The chain carries TRBV19 and TRBJ2-4, with TRBD1 matching over 7 bases. V shed 7 bases, J shed 10 bases, and the junction held 7 bases outside the gene matches. The CDR3 extends over 12 amino acids. Germline V gene lookup returns CDR1 LNHDA and CDR2 SQIVND (reference sequence). The CDR3 here is CASTADREIQYF. CDR3 DNA: TGTGCCAGTACCGCTGACAGGGAGATTCAGTACTTC.

J is TRBJ1-4 and V is TRBV7-2; D is unresolved. The germline V gene encodes CDR1 SGHTA and CDR2 FQGNSA. The V gene lost 1 base and the J gene lost 4 bases, with 10 bases spanning the gap. The CDR3 loop spans 15 amino acids. CDR3: CASSLVGGYNEKLFF. CDR3 nucleotide sequence: TGTGCCAGCAGCTTAGTGGGCGGGTATAATGAAAAACTGTTTTTT.